These T cell receptor beta chains were read from a single sample in a study of blood T cell repertoires in COVID-19. The table came from immunoSEQ multiplex PCR; TCRdb's copy has only in-frame clones and leaves some out. Of 180,000 or so clones in the sample, around 85% were seen once. Sequencing used peripheral blood. The receptors derive from a man aged 60 to 75 with acute or convalescent COVID-19. CDR3s include the opening cysteine and the closing phenylalanine or tryptophan. Each record gives: clone size, V gene, J gene, D gene, CDR3 DNA, CDR3 protein. A D gene is named only where the DNA matches it firmly. Size tells how often a clone was seen (once, few, many) or the class of an expanded clone, and some rows leave it out.

-	TRBV6-4	TRBJ2-1	-	TGTGCCAGCAGTGACACAGATGGTGGTGGCAATGAGCAGTTCTTC	CASSDTDGGGNEQFF
-	TRBV24-1	TRBJ1-3	TRBD1	TGTGCCACCAGTGATAGACAGGGCCTTCGGGACACCATATATTTT	CATSDRQGLRDTIYF
once	TRBV6-2/TRBV6-3	TRBJ2-4	-	TGTGCCAGCAGTTTGTCGCTAGGGAGCATTCAGTACTTC	CASSLSLGSIQYF
few	TRBV15	TRBJ1-1	-	TGTGCCACCCAGGCGAACACTGAAGCTTTCTTT	CATQANTEAFF
-	TRBV11-1	TRBJ1-1	-	TGTGCCAGCGGCTGGAGGAACACTGAAGCTTTCTTT	CASGWRNTEAFF
-	TRBV28	TRBJ2-2	-	TGTGCCAGCAGCCCCTGGCGGTTGACCGGGGAGCTGTTTTTT	CASSPWRLTGELFF
-	TRBV6-5	TRBJ2-5	TRBD2	TGTGCCAGCAGTCAGCGGGGCCAAGAGACCCAGTACTTC	CASSQRGQETQYF
-	TRBV11-2	TRBJ2-2	-	TGTGCCAGCAGCTCTCGAAACGGGGAGAACACCGGGGAGCTGTTTTTT	CASSSRNGENTGELFF
-	TRBV4-2	TRBJ2-1	-	TGTGCCAGCAGCCCCGGGGGAGCGGGCTCCTACAATGAGCAGTTCTTC	CASSPGGAGSYNEQFF
few	TRBV10-3	TRBJ2-1	TRBD2	TGTGCCATCAGCCCCGTCCCCGGGACTAGCGGACTGGGGTACAATGAGCAGTTCTTC	CAISPVPGTSGLGYNEQFF
-	TRBV25-1	TRBJ1-1	-	TGTGCCAGCGGGGGCCAGAACACTGAAGCTTTCTTT	CASGGQNTEAFF
-	TRBV27	TRBJ1-1	TRBD1	TGTGCCAGCAGTTTATCCCTTCACAGGGGCTTGAACACTGAAGCTTTCTTT	CASSLSLHRGLNTEAFF
-	TRBV29-1	TRBJ1-2	-	TGCAGCGTTGGGGTGTGGGGAGAGGGCTACACCTTC	CSVGVWGEGYTF
-	TRBV18	TRBJ1-4	TRBD1	TGTGCCAGCTCACCTCAGACAGGGATAGGTGAAAAACTGTTTTTT	CASSPQTGIGEKLFF
many	TRBV14	TRBJ2-1	TRBD1	TGTGCCAGCCAAACAGGGGGTGCCTACAATGAGCAGTTCTTC	CASQTGGAYNEQFF
-	TRBV29-1	TRBJ2-7	-	TGCAGCGTTGGCAGGGTCGACTACGAGCAGTACTTC	CSVGRVDYEQYF
-	TRBV2	TRBJ1-1	TRBD1	TGTGCCAGCAGAGGTGACAGGGGAGTGCCTGAAGCTTTCTTT	CASRGDRGVPEAFF
-	TRBV10-2	TRBJ2-7	TRBD1	TGCGCCAGCACTCCGGGACAGTTCTACGAGCAGTACTTC	CASTPGQFYEQYF
once	TRBV2	TRBJ2-2	TRBD2	TGTGCCAGCAGCTTCACTAGCGGGTCGAGCACCGGGGAGCTGTTTTTT	CASSFTSGSSTGELFF
-	TRBV27	TRBJ2-1	-	TGTGCCAGCAGTTTATTAGGGACTCAAGTCGGATACAATGAGCAGTTCTTC	CASSLLGTQVGYNEQFF
-	TRBV5-1	TRBJ1-1	-	TGCGCCAGCAGCTTGGCTTTGGGCAGGGGAAACACTGAAGCTTTCTTT	CASSLALGRGNTEAFF
-	TRBV2	TRBJ2-5	TRBD1	TGTGCCGGCACCGGGACAGGGGACGAGACCCAGTACTTC	CAGTGTGDETQYF
-	TRBV18	TRBJ2-1	TRBD1	TGTGCCAGCTCACCACCGCAGGGGGCGAATGAGCAGTTCTTC	CASSPPQGANEQFF
-	TRBV28	TRBJ1-2	-	TGTGCCAGCAGTCGGACGGGGGATGGCTACACCTTC	CASSRTGDGYTF
-	TRBV30	TRBJ1-2	TRBD1	TGTGCCTGGCACCGGGACAGGGCAACAGCTAACTATGGCTACACCTTC	CAWHRDRATANYGYTF
once	TRBV11-2	TRBJ1-3	-	TGTGCCAGCAGCCCAGGAGCGGCCTCTGGAAACACCATATATTTT	CASSPGAASGNTIYF